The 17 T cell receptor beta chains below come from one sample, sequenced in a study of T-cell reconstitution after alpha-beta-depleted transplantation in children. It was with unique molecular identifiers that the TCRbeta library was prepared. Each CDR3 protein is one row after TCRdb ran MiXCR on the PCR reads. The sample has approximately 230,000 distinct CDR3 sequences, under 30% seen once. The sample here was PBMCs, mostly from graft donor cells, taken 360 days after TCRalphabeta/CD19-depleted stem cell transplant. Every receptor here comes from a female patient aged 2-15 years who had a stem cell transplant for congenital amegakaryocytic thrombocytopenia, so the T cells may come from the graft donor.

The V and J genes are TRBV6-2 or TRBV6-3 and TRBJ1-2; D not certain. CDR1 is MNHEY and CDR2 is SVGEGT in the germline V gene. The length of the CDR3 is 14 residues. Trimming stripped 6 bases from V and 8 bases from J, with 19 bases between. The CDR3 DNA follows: TGTGCCAGCAGCCGGGAGCCACTGGGTAGCGGCTACACCTTC. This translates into CASSREPLGSGYTF.

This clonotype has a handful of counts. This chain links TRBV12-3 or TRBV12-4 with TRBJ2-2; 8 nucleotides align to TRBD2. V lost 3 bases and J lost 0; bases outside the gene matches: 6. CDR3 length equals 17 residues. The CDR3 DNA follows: TGTGCCAGCAGTTTCGGGTCGGGGGGGCCGAACACCGGGGAGCTGTTTTTT. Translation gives CASSFGSGGPNTGELFF.

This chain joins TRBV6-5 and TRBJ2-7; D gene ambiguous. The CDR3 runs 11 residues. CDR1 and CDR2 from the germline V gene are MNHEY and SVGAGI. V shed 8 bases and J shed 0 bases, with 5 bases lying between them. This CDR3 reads CASGISYEQYF. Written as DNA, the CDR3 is TGTGCCAGCGGGATCTCCTACGAGCAGTACTTC.

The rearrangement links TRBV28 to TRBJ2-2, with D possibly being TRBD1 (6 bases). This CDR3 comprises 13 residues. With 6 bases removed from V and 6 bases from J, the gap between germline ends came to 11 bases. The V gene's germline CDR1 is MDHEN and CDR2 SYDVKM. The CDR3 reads CASRPAGAGELFF. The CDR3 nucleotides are TGTGCCAGCAGACCTGCAGGGGCCGGGGAGCTGTTTTTT.

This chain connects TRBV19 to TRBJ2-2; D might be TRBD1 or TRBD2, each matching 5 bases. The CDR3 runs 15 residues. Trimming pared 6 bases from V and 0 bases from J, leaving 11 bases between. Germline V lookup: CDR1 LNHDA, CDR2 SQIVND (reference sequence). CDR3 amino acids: CASRFGTANTGELFF. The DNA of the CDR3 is TGTGCCAGTAGGTTCGGGACGGCGAACACCGGGGAGCTGTTTTTT.

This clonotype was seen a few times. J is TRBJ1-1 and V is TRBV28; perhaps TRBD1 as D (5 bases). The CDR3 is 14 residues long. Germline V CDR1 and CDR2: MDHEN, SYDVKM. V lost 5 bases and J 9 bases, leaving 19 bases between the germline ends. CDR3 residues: CASSVRGVGGKAFF. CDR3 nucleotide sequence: TGTGCCAGCAGTGTTCGGGGGGTAGGCGGAAAAGCTTTCTTT. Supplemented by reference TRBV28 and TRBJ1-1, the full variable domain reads DVKVTQSSRYLVKRTGEKVFLECVQDMDHENMFWYRQDPGLGLRLIYFSYDVKMKEKGDIPEGYSVSREKKERFSLILESASTNQTSMYLCASSVRGVGGKAFFGQGTRLTVV.

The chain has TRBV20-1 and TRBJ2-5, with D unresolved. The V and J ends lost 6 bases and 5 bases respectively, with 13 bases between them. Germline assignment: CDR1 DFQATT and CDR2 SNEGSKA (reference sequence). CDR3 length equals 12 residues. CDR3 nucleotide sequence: TGCAGTGCCGGACCCGCGCGGGAGACCCAGTACTTC. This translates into CSAGPARETQYF.

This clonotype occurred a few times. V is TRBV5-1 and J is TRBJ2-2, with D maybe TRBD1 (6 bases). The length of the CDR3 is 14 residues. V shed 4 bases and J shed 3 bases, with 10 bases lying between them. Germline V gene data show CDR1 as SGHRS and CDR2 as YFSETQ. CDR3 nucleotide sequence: TGCGCCAGCAGCACAGGGTCATACACCGGGGAGCTGTTTTTT. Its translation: CASSTGSYTGELFF.

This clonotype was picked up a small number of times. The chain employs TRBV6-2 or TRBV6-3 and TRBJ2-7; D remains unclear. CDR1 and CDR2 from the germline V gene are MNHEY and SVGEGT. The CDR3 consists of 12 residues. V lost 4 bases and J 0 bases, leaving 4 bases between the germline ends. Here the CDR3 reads CASSFSSYEQYF. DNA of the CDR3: TGTGCCAGCAGTTTCAGCTCCTACGAGCAGTACTTC.

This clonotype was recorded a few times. CDR3 bases: TGCGCCAGCAGAGGACAGGGAGGCACTGAAGCTTTCTTT. Its protein product is CASRGQGGTEAFF. The V call is TRBV5-1, the J call TRBJ1-1, with 8 bases that match TRBD1. The germline gives CDR1 SGHRS, CDR2 YFSETQ. With 5 bases clipped from V and 4 bases from J, the junction kept 4 bases outside the gene matches. The CDR3 length is 13 residues.

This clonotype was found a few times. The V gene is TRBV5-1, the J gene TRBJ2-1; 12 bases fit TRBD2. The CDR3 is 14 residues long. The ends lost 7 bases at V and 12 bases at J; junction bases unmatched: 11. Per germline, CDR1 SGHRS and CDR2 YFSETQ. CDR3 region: CASGGLAGKKVQFF. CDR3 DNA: TGCGCCAGCGGCGGACTAGCGGGGAAGAAGGTGCAGTTCTTC.

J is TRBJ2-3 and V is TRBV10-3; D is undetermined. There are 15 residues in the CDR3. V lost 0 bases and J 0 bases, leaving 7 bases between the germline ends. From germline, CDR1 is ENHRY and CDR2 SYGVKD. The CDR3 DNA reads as TGTGCCATCAGTGAGTCTGGTTCTAGCACAGATACGCAGTATTTT. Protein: CAISESGSSTDTQYF.

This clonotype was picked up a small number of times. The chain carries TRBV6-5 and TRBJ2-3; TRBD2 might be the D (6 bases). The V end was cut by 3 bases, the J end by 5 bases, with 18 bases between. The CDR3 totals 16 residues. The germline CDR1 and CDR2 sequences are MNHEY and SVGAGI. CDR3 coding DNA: TGTGCCAGCAGTTATATCGGACTACCCCTTCTAGATACGCAGTATTTT. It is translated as CASSYIGLPLLDTQYF.

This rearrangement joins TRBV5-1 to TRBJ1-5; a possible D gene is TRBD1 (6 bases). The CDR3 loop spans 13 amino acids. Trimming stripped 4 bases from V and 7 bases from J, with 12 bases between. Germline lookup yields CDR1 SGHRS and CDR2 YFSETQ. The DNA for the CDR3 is TGCGCCAGCAGCAGGGGGGTGGACCAGCCCCAGCATTTT. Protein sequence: CASSRGVDQPQHF.

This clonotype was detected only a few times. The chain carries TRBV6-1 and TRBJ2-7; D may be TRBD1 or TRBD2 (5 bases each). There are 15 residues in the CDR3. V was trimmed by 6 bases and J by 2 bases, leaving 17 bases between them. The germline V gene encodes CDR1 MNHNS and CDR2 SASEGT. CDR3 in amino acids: CASSRRGFAPYEQYF. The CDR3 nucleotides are TGTGCCAGCAGCCGACGGGGCTTTGCCCCCTACGAGCAGTACTTC.

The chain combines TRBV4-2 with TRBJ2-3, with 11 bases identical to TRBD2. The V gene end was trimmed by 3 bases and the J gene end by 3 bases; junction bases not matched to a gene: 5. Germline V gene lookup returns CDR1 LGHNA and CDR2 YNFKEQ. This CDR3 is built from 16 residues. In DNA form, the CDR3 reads TGTGCCAGCAGCCACATAGCGGGGGGGCCGACAGATACGCAGTATTTT. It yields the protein CASSHIAGGPTDTQYF.

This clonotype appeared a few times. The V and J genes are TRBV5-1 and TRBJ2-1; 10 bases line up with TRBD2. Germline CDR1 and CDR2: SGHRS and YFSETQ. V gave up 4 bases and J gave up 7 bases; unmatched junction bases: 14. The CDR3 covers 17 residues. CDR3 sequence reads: CASSRSKRGGPGNEQFF. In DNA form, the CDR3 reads TGCGCCAGCAGCAGATCGAAGCGGGGGGGCCCAGGGAATGAGCAGTTCTTC.